These 30 T cell receptor beta chains came from one sample sequenced in a study of T cells in Graves' hyperthyroidism and ophthalmopathy (dated by TCRdb to the late 2010s). Library prep was done by multiplex PCR. The reads were generated on an Illumina HiSeq 2000. TCR beta CDR3 regions were amplified from RNA transcripts. A first-round RT-PCR of the TCR CDR3 used the HTBI primer set with the Qiagen OneStep RT-PCR kit. In-frame beta chains were kept once TCRdb had trimmed the public reads at Q25 with fastp and called clones with MiXCR. Records with the same CDR3 protein are collapsed into one entry carrying the most frequent genes and DNA. The sample profile shows approximately 420,000 distinct CDR3 sequences; 12% to 15% of them were found once. The biggest ten clones account for 5% to 6% of the sample. The sample was blood. These receptors all come from a woman aged 18-35 years with Graves' hyperthyroidism.

This clonotype has at least ten counts. V usage is TRBV2 and J usage is TRBJ2-7, with 7 bases that match TRBD1. CDR3 size: 12 residues. The germline V gene has CDR1 SNHLY and CDR2 FYNNEI. V lost 5 bases, J lost 7 bases, and 5 bases stayed unmatched. CDR3 bases: TGTGCCAGCAGTTGGATACAGGGGGAGCAGTACTTC. Protein product: CASSWIQGEQYF.

The table lists this clonotype with many counts. The genes are TRBV20-1 and TRBJ1-1; D is perhaps TRBD1 (6 bases). The CDR3 consists of 13 residues. Trimming pared 6 bases from V and 5 bases from J, leaving 16 bases between. Germline lookup yields CDR1 DFQATT and CDR2 SNEGSKA (reference sequence). CDR3 amino acids: CSAPQGWWTEAFF. For the CDR3, the DNA is TGCAGTGCACCACAGGGATGGTGGACTGAAGCTTTCTTT.

This chain links TRBV7-9 with TRBJ1-6; possibly TRBD1 for D (6 bases). Trimming took 0 bases from V and 9 from J, leaving 9 bases between them. The germline gives CDR1 SEHNR, CDR2 FQNEAQ (reference sequence). This CDR3 region has 14 residues. The CDR3 DNA sequence: TGTGCCAGCAGCTTAGCCTCGGGGGCTTCACCCCTCCACTTT. Translating gives CASSLASGASPLHF.

V gene TRBV7-6 combines with J gene TRBJ2-2; 11 bases are shared with TRBD1. The V gene end was trimmed by 4 bases and the J gene end by 6 bases; junction bases not matched to a gene: 10. CDR1 and CDR2 from the germline V gene are SGHVS and FNYEAQ. This CDR3 comprises 17 residues. CDR3 nucleotides: TGTGCCAGCAGCTGGGGGAGGACAGGGGGCTATGCCGGGGAGCTGTTTTTT. This codes for CASSWGRTGGYAGELFF.

This clonotype has at least ten counts. This chain uses TRBV10-2 with TRBJ2-1, with TRBD2 identical over 10 bases. CDR1 is WSHSY, CDR2 SAAADI, per germline. The CDR3 sequence is 15 residues long. The junction had 3 bases not matched to a gene; V was cut back by 2 bases and J by 5 bases. CDR3 protein: CASSETSGIHNEQFF. CDR3 nucleotides: TGCGCCAGCAGTGAGACTAGCGGGATCCACAATGAGCAGTTCTTC.

This clonotype was counted ten times or more. The J gene is TRBJ2-1, the V gene TRBV5-1, with 9 positions matching TRBD2. Germline trimming cut 4 bases from V and 0 bases from J; bases unmatched to any gene: 8. Looked up from germline, CDR1 is SGHRS and CDR2 is YFSETQ. CDR3 length equals 17 residues. The CDR3 DNA follows: TGCGCCAGCAGCACCTCGACTAGCGGCCTCTCCTACAATGAGCAGTTCTTC. It codes for CASSTSTSGLSYNEQFF.

The table lists this clonotype with a few counts. The chain recombines TRBV15 with TRBJ2-1; TRBD2 aligns across 7 bases. Germline assignment: CDR1 LNHNV and CDR2 YYDKDF (reference sequence). The CDR3 is made up of 15 amino acids. V lost 0 bases, J lost 4 bases, and 3 bases stayed unmatched. The CDR3 protein is CATSRERENYNEQFF. The CDR3 DNA follows: TGTGCCACCAGCAGAGAGCGGGAGAATTACAATGAGCAGTTCTTC.

This clonotype was recorded many times. The chain links TRBV5-1 to TRBJ1-1, with a weak D call TRBD1 (6 bases). CDR3 length: 15 residues. Per germline, CDR1 SGHRS and CDR2 YFSETQ. Trimming removed 4 bases at V and 1 base at J, with 14 bases between. The CDR3 bases are TGCGCCAGCAGCGTATCGGGGGGGCGGAACACTGAAGCTTTCTTT. Its protein is CASSVSGGRNTEAFF.

A word on this clonotype: A much more abundant neighbour one base away suggests this may be a read error. The CDR3 protein is CSVEKWSYGYTF. The DNA of the CDR3 is TGCAGCGTTGAAAAGTGGAGTTACGGCTACACCTTC. The chain combines TRBV29-1 with TRBJ1-2; no definite D call. V shed 2 bases and J shed 8 bases, with 12 bases lying between them. This CDR3 is built from 12 residues. CDR1 and CDR2 (germline): SQVTM, ANQGSEA.

This clonotype was observed many times. CDR3 nucleotide sequence: TGTGCCAGCACGGATGGGGAAGACTATGGCTACACCTTC. Protein product: CASTDGEDYGYTF. The rearrangement joins TRBV2 to TRBJ1-2; no reliable D call. Germline V lookup: CDR1 SNHLY, CDR2 FYNNEI. Trimming took off 7 bases at V and 3 bases at J, with 12 bases between the two ends. The length of the CDR3 is 13 residues.

This clonotype was seen ten or more times. J is TRBJ2-5 and V is TRBV2; the match to TRBD2 covers 9 bases. V trimming: 5 bases; J trimming: 7 bases; junction bases outside the gene matches: 8. In germline, CDR1 is SNHLY, CDR2 FYNNEI. This CDR3 spans 14 amino acids. CDR3: CASSTGTSLGTQYF. Written as DNA, the CDR3 is TGTGCCAGCAGTACCGGGACTAGCTTGGGGACCCAGTACTTC.

This clonotype was counted many times. The gene calls are TRBV10-3 and TRBJ2-1; TRBD2 matches at 7 bases. J was trimmed by 4 bases and V by 2 bases; bases with no gene match: 5. The CDR3 sequence is 15 residues long. The germline V gene has CDR1 ENHRY and CDR2 SYGVKD. CDR3 residues: CAISEREGLYNEQFF. Written as DNA, the CDR3 is TGTGCCATCAGTGAGAGGGAGGGCCTATACAATGAGCAGTTCTTC.

The chain joins TRBV28 to TRBJ2-6, with 7 positions matching TRBD1. The germline gives CDR1 MDHEN, CDR2 SYDVKM. There are 16 residues in the CDR3. The V and J ends lost 5 bases and 1 base, in that order; junction bases with no gene match: 5. The CDR3 bases are TGTGCCAGCAGTCGGGACAGCCGTTCTGGGGCCAACGTCCTGACTTTC. This encodes CASSRDSRSGANVLTF. Supplemented by reference TRBV28 and TRBJ2-6, the full variable domain reads DVKVTQSSRYLVKRTGEKVFLECVQDMDHENMFWYRQDPGLGLRLIYFSYDVKMKEKGDIPEGYSVSREKKERFSLILESASTNQTSMYLCASSRDSRSGANVLTFGAGSRLTVL.

This rearrangement joins TRBV20-1 to TRBJ2-7, with D possibly matching TRBD2 (6 bases). The CDR3 runs to 15 residues. Between the trimmed V and J ends, which lost 0 bases and 4 bases, there was a span of 16 bases. The germline CDR1 and CDR2 sequences are DFQATT and SNEGSKA (reference sequence). CDR3 sequence (DNA): TGCAGTGCTAGAGATATTACTAGCCATACTTACGAGCAGTACTTC. It yields the protein CSARDITSHTYEQYF.

The rearrangement links TRBV19 to TRBJ2-7, with D possibly TRBD2 on 5 matching bases. This CDR3 is built from 15 residues. Trimming pared 3 bases from V and 0 bases from J, leaving 12 bases between. Germline loops: CDR1 LNHDA, CDR2 SQIVND (reference sequence). Written as DNA, the CDR3 is TGTGCCAGTAGTATTTATCCCGACTACTCCTACGAGCAGTACTTC. It is translated as CASSIYPDYSYEQYF.

This clonotype has a handful of counts. The V call is TRBV25-1, the J call TRBJ2-3; 12 bases fit TRBD2. CDR3 length: 17 residues. Germline CDR1 MGHDK, CDR2 SYGVNS. Trimming at V came to 1 base and at J to 4 bases, leaving 6 bases not matched to a gene. CDR3 in amino acids: CASSEWPSGRESDTQYF. The CDR3 DNA follows: TGTGCCAGCAGTGAATGGCCTAGCGGGAGGGAATCAGATACGCAGTATTTT.

The rearrangement uses TRBV30 and TRBJ2-7; D possibly corresponds to TRBD2 (5 bases). Germline CDR1 is GTSNPN and CDR2 is SVGIG (reference sequence). This CDR3 spans 13 amino acids. V lost 0 bases to trimming and J lost 5 bases, with 11 bases between them. The CDR3 DNA reads TGTGCCTGGAGTGTTTCCGGGGTTAACGAGCAGTACTTC. Protein: CAWSVSGVNEQYF.

In its sample, this clonotype was seen many times. The chain uses TRBV5-6 and TRBJ1-2, with a tentative D call TRBD1 (6 bases). Germline V gene data show CDR1 as SGHDT and CDR2 as YYEEEE. Trimming removed 4 bases at V and 8 bases at J, with 21 bases between. This CDR3 contains 15 residues. The CDR3 DNA follows: TGTGCCAGCAGCACGAGGGGACACGTCGTGCAAGGCTACACCTTC. Its protein is CASSTRGHVVQGYTF. The full variable domain, its missing parts supplied by reference TRBV5-6 and TRBJ1-2, is DAGVTQSPTHLIKTRGQQVTLRCSPKSGHDTVSWYQQALGQGPQFIFQYYEEEERQRGNFPDRFSGHQFPNYSSELNVNALLLGDSALYLCASSTRGHVVQGYTFGSGTRLTVV.

About this clonotype itself: Relative to the germline gene, one junction end is altered; a read error may explain this. The CDR3 protein is CSARDGTGSYEQYF. For the CDR3, the DNA is TGCAGTGCCAGAGACGGGACAGGTTCCTACGAGCAGTACTTC. This chain joins TRBV20-1 and TRBJ2-7; the match to TRBD1 covers 8 bases. CDR1 is DFQATT, CDR2 SNEGSKA, per germline (reference sequence). The CDR3 has 14 residues.

This clonotype turned up a few times. The V and J genes are TRBV19 and TRBJ1-2; D not certain. Germline V gene data show CDR1 as LNHDA and CDR2 as SQIVND (reference sequence). Deletions cut 6 bases from V and 4 bases from J, with 15 bases between. The CDR3 is made up of 14 amino acids. This chain's CDR3 is CASSNRLTPYGYTF. In nucleotides, the CDR3 is TGTGCCAGTAGCAACAGACTGACGCCCTATGGCTACACCTTC.

This clonotype was observed at least ten times. The chain joins TRBV7-2 to TRBJ2-7; D may be TRBD1 or TRBD2 (6 bases each). The CDR3 covers 15 residues. Germline V gives CDR1 SGHTA, CDR2 FQGNSA. Between the trimmed V and J ends, which lost 5 bases and 0 bases, there was a span of 14 bases. CDR3 sequence reads: CASSPIGGSSYEQYF. CDR3 in DNA: TGTGCCAGCAGCCCAATAGGGGGGAGCTCCTACGAGCAGTACTTC.

This clonotype came up many times. V usage is TRBV20-1 and J usage is TRBJ1-6; 9 positions match TRBD1. The CDR3 contains 15 residues. V dropped 5 bases and J dropped 4; count of bases not matched to a gene: 6. CDR1 and CDR2 from the germline V gene are DFQATT and SNEGSKA (reference sequence). This chain's CDR3 is CSAYGTGRYNSPLHF. CDR3 DNA: TGCAGTGCTTATGGGACAGGGCGGTATAATTCACCCCTCCACTTT.

This clonotype was seen many times. V usage is TRBV28 and J usage is TRBJ1-1, with D uncertain. V lost 1 base, J lost 1 base, and 19 bases lay in between. The CDR3 consists of 18 residues. Germline V lookup: CDR1 MDHEN, CDR2 SYDVKM. The CDR3 nucleotides are TGTGCCAGCAGTTTATTTAAAGGGTCGCTTTTTGGGAACACTGAAGCTTTCTTT. It specifies CASSLFKGSLFGNTEAFF.

This clonotype was counted a few times. The V and J genes are TRBV5-4 and TRBJ1-2; D is possibly TRBD1 (6 bases). The V gene's germline CDR1 is SGHNT and CDR2 YYREEE (reference sequence). The V end was cut by 2 bases, the J end by 3 bases, with 11 bases between. This CDR3 region has 14 residues. The CDR3 protein is CASSFGKGDYGYTF. DNA for the CDR3: TGTGCCAGCAGCTTTGGGAAGGGGGACTATGGCTACACCTTC.

This clonotype was picked up many times. For the CDR3, the DNA is TGTGCCAGCTCACCTATCGGGGATACGCAGTATTTT. Translating it yields CASSPIGDTQYF. The chain uses TRBV18 and TRBJ2-3; no reliable D call. CDR1 is KGHSH, CDR2 LQKENI, per germline. With 3 bases removed from V and 6 bases from J, the gap between germline ends came to 7 bases. The CDR3 has 12 amino acids.

The V call is TRBV6-2 or TRBV6-3, the J call TRBJ2-1; the match to TRBD2 covers 14 bases. The CDR3 runs to 19 residues. With 6 bases clipped from V and 7 bases from J, the junction kept 17 bases outside the gene matches. The germline CDR1 and CDR2 sequences are MNHEY and SVGEGT. CDR3 protein: CASRRKTGTSGREGNEQFF. The CDR3 coding sequence is TGTGCCAGCAGACGCAAAACCGGGACTAGCGGGAGAGAGGGAAATGAGCAGTTCTTC.

The table lists this clonotype with a few counts. The chain recombines TRBV5-4 with TRBJ2-5, with 10 bases matching TRBD2. CDR1 and CDR2 (germline): SGHNT, YYREEE (reference sequence). V trimming: 1 base; J trimming: 3 bases; junction bases outside the gene matches: 21. The CDR3 length is 21 residues. For the CDR3, the DNA is TGTGCCAGCAGCTTGAGGGAGGGGGTAGCGGGAGGCCCCAGGCCGGAAGAGACCCAGTACTTC. Residues: CASSLREGVAGGPRPEETQYF.

In its sample, this clonotype was seen many times. The chain links TRBV7-3 to TRBJ2-2; D is perhaps TRBD2 (6 bases). The length of the CDR3 is 15 residues. Germline V lookup: CDR1 SGHTA, CDR2 FQGTGA. The V gene lost 4 bases and the J gene lost 2 bases, with 11 bases spanning the gap. The CDR3 sequence is CASSSGRTNTGELFF. CDR3 DNA: TGTGCCAGCAGCTCGGGGAGGACAAACACCGGGGAGCTGTTTTTT.

The chain has TRBV30 and TRBJ1-6; D call uncertain. Per germline, CDR1 GTSNPN and CDR2 SVGIG (reference sequence). Between the trimmed V and J ends, which lost 1 base and 5 bases, there was a span of 9 bases. This CDR3 is built from 14 residues. The CDR3 region has the DNA TGTGCCTGGAGTGCCAGGACGGATAATTCACCCCTCCACTTT. This sequence encodes CAWSARTDNSPLHF.

The table lists this clonotype with many counts. The chain joins TRBV6-1 to TRBJ1-1, with 7 bases fitting TRBD1. The CDR3 contains 12 residues. The germline CDR1 and CDR2 sequences are MNHNS and SASEGT. J gave up 7 bases and V 3 bases, and 2 bases lay outside the gene matches. The CDR3 sequence is CASSERGLEAFF. The CDR3 DNA reads TGTGCCAGCAGTGAGAGGGGGCTTGAAGCTTTCTTT.